This TCR beta chain was sequenced during a study of blood T cell repertoires in COVID-19. Study context: Samples of COVID-19 (acute and convalescent) were obtained from the United States, Italy and Spain. The analysed material was cDNA or gDNA that came from T cells, B-cell-depleted T cells, or PBMCs.

Authors' methods: Counts of nucleated cells, estimated from reference gene primer amplification, were obtained. Here immunoSEQ multiplex PCR was the method, and the copy in TCRdb shows in-frame clones only, minus some. The DNA gave D and trimming, while V, J and clone size come from that table. The sample shows more than 200,000 clones, roughly 82% of them seen only once. V was trimmed by 3 bases and J by 6 bases, leaving 12 bases between them. Germline V gene data show CDR1 as SEHNR and CDR2 as FQNEAQ (reference sequence). The CDR3 is 13 residues long. This clonotype was obtained from a woman aged 80 or over with active or convalescent COVID-19. The rearrangement links TRBV7-9 to TRBJ2-7; perhaps TRBD1 as D (6 bases). Sequenced sample: peripheral blood. CDR3 loop: CASSFTGISEQYF. CDR3 in DNA: TGTGCCAGCAGCTTCACAGGGATTTCCGAGCAGTACTTC.